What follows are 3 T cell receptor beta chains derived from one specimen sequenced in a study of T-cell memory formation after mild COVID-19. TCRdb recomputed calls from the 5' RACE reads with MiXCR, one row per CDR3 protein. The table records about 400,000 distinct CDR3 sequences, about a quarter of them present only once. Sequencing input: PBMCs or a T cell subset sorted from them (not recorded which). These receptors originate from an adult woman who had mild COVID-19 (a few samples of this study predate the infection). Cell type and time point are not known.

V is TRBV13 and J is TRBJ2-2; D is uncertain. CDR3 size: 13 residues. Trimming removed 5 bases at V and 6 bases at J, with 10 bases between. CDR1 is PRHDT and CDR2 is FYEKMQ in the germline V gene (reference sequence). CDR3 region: CASSPVDAGELFF. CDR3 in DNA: TGTGCCAGCAGCCCGGTTGACGCCGGGGAGCTGTTTTTT.

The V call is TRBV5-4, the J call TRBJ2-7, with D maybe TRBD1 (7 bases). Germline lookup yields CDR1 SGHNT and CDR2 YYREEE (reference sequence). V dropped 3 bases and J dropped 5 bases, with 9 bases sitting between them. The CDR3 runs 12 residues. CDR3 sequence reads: CASSSGGNEQYF. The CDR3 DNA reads TGTGCCAGCAGCTCAGGGGGGAACGAGCAGTACTTC. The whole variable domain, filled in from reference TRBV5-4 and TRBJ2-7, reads ETGVTQSPTHLIKTRGQQVTLRCSSQSGHNTVSWYQQALGQGPQFIFQYYREEENGRGNFPPRFSGLQFPNYSSELNVNALELDDSALYLCASSSGGNEQYFGPGTRLTVT.

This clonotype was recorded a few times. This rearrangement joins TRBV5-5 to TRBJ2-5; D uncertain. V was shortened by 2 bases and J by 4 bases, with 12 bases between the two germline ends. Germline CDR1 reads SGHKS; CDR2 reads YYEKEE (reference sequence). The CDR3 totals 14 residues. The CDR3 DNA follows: TGTGCCAGCAGCTTTGCCAGTACGGTAGAGACCCAGTACTTC. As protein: CASSFASTVETQYF.